The present T cell receptor beta chain was sequenced within a study of blood T cell repertoires in COVID-19. Study overall: Sites across the United States, Italy and Spain contributed samples from acute and convalescent COVID-19.

Profiling relied on immunoSEQ multiplex PCR, and the TCRdb table lists in-frame clones only, not all of them. The sample contains under 450,000 clones, roughly four fifths of which appear only once. Donors were grouped by their self-reported clinical history. Symptom resolution, clearance, or two negative PCRs marked the recovered donors of Cohort 3. Specimen: PBMCs or T cells enriched from blood (not recorded which). The TCR comes from a woman between 45 and 60 years old who had recovered from COVID-19.

CDR3 loop: CASSYEGQGPVVFF. DNA of the CDR3: TGTGCCAGCAGTTACGAGGGACAGGGACCTGTCGTGTTTTTT. The J gene is TRBJ2-2, the V gene TRBV6-5; TRBD1 agrees at 9 bases. V lost 2 bases, J lost 15 bases, and 10 bases stayed unmatched. The CDR3 is 14 residues long. The germline CDR1 and CDR2 sequences are MNHEY and SVGAGI.